A single sample is the source of the 15 T cell receptor beta chains below, sequenced in a study of shared clonotypes between healthy human individuals. Some clones are missing from TCRdb's copy, which holds only in-frame ones; the method was immunoSEQ multiplex PCR. The table has about 2 million clones, about 95% seen once; the top ten hold around 1%. Naive CD8 cells were CD45RO-negative, positively selected for CCR7, excluding terminally differentiated effector memory CD45RA+ cells. Sequenced: naive CD8+ T cells sorted from blood. These receptor sequences come from a man between 18 and 35 years old in good health.

This clone was found once. The rearrangement uses TRBV28 and TRBJ2-1, with D unclear. This CDR3 contains 15 residues. Trimming shortened V by 2 bases and J by 3 bases, and 11 bases separated the two germline ends. Germline V gives CDR1 MDHEN, CDR2 SYDVKM. Written as DNA, the CDR3 is TGTGCCAGCAGTTTAACTTCGTACCGCTACAATGAGCAGTTCTTC. Residues: CASSLTSYRYNEQFF.

This clone was observed once. The gene calls are TRBV30 and TRBJ1-1; D is uncertain. Per germline, CDR1 GTSNPN and CDR2 SVGIG (reference sequence). Trimming left V 0 bases short and J 6 bases short, with 8 bases between. This CDR3 has 12 residues. The CDR3 sequence is CAWSVPQPEAFF. The CDR3, as DNA: TGTGCCTGGAGTGTACCGCAGCCTGAAGCTTTCTTT.

V is TRBV2 and J is TRBJ2-3, with 8 bases identical to TRBD2. The length of the CDR3 is 18 residues. Trimming cost V 3 bases and J 2 bases; bases outside gene matches: 13. From germline, CDR1 is SNHLY and CDR2 FYNNEI. The DNA of the CDR3 is TGTGCCAGCAGTGAGATCAAAGGAGCGGGGGAACTCACAGATACGCAGTATTTT. As protein: CASSEIKGAGELTDTQYF.

The J gene is TRBJ2-5, the V gene TRBV11-2; TRBD2 matches 12 bases. The CDR3 length is 16 residues. From germline, CDR1 is SGHAT and CDR2 FQNNGV. V lost 4 bases, J lost 4 bases, and 7 bases stayed unmatched. The CDR3 DNA reads TGTGCCAGCAGCTCCTTGACTAGCGGGAGAGCAGAGACCCAGTACTTC. This gives the protein CASSSLTSGRAETQYF.

With regard to this clone: In the same sample, other DNA sequences code for this CDR3. The chain links TRBV5-1 to TRBJ2-6, with unresolved D. V shed 0 bases and J shed 0 bases, with 4 bases lying between them. The CDR3 is 15 residues long. Per the germline V gene, CDR1 is SGHRS and CDR2 is YFSETQ. The DNA for the CDR3 is TGCGCCAGCAGCTTGGCGGTCTCTGGGGCCAACGTCCTGACTTTC. This gives the protein CASSLAVSGANVLTF.

The CDR3 spells CASSEAGTANSPLHF. The CDR3 DNA reads as TGTGCCAGCAGTGAAGCCGGGACAGCTAATTCACCCCTCCACTTT. The J gene is TRBJ1-6, the V gene TRBV6-4; TRBD1 agrees at 7 bases. The CDR3 spans 15 residues. Germline V gene sequence: CDR1 MRHNA, CDR2 SNTAGT. J was trimmed by 6 bases and V by 3 bases; bases with no gene match: 5.

The chain employs TRBV4-3 and TRBJ2-3; 7 bases agree with TRBD2. With V trimmed by 0 bases and J by 4 bases, 10 bases remained unmatched. In germline, CDR1 is LGHNA, CDR2 YSLEER. The CDR3 covers 17 residues. CDR3 residues: CASSQEPTAGEADTQYF. In DNA form, the CDR3 reads TGCGCCAGCAGCCAAGAACCGACGGCGGGAGAAGCAGATACGCAGTATTTT.

Here the CDR3 DNA reads TGCGCCAGCAGTGGAGGGACAGGGCGCACCGGGGAGCTGTTTTTT. Protein sequence: CASSGGTGRTGELFF. The chain has TRBV10-1 and TRBJ2-2; 9 bases fit TRBD1. Germline lookup yields CDR1 WNHNN and CDR2 SYGVQD (reference sequence). The trim removed 4 bases at V and 4 bases at J, leaving 4 bases unmatched. The CDR3 has 15 residues.

CDR3 residues: CASSLTSGSSDTQYF. The CDR3 nucleotides read TGTGCCAGCAGCCTGACTAGCGGGAGCTCAGATACGCAGTATTTT. The chain links TRBV7-9 to TRBJ2-3; TRBD2 matches at 12 bases. There are 15 residues in the CDR3. CDR1 is SEHNR, CDR2 FQNEAQ, per germline (reference sequence). Trimming at V came to 5 bases and at J to 4 bases, leaving 4 bases not matched to a gene. Full variable domain (outside the CDR3, taken from reference TRBV7-9 and TRBJ2-3): DTGVSQNPRHKITKRGQNVTFRCDPISEHNRLYWYRQTLGQGPEFLTYFQNEAQLEKSRLLSDRFSAERPKGSFSTLEIQRTEQGDSAMYLCASSLTSGSSDTQYFGPGTRLTVL.

The gene calls are TRBV18 and TRBJ2-7, with D hard to call. Trimming removed 3 bases at V and 2 bases at J, with 8 bases between. This CDR3 contains 13 residues. Germline CDR1 and CDR2: KGHSH and LQKENI. CDR3 DNA: TGTGCCAGCTCACCCGAATGGGCCTACGAGCAGTACTTC. Its translation is CASSPEWAYEQYF. The full variable domain, rest sourced from reference TRBV18 and TRBJ2-7, is NAGVMQNPRHLVRRRGQEARLRCSPMKGHSHVYWYRQLPEEGLKFMVYLQKENIIDESGMPKERFSAEFPKEGPSILRIQQVVRGDSAAYFCASSPEWAYEQYFGPGTRLTVT.

This chain links TRBV7-9 with TRBJ2-3; unclear D gene. This CDR3 is built from 13 residues. Germline loops: CDR1 SEHNR, CDR2 FQNEAQ (reference sequence). V was shortened by 6 bases and J by 5 bases, with 12 bases between the two germline ends. CDR3 nucleotides: TGTGCCAGCAGGCTGACTTCTTTAGATACGCAGTATTTT. Translation: CASRLTSLDTQYF.

This chain uses TRBV27 with TRBJ2-7, with 10 bases matching TRBD2. Germline V CDR1 and CDR2: MNHEY, SMNVEV (reference sequence). There are 15 residues in the CDR3. The junction had 9 bases not matched to a gene; V was cut back by 4 bases and J by 6 bases. Here the CDR3 DNA reads TGTGCCAGCAGTTGGACCTCACTAGCGGGGCGCGAGCAGTACTTC. This gives the protein CASSWTSLAGREQYF.

The chain combines TRBV2 with TRBJ2-7; 7 bases are a match to TRBD2. The junction had 7 bases not matched to a gene; V was cut back by 7 bases and J by 1 base. The CDR3 is made up of 14 amino acids. The germline V gene has CDR1 SNHLY and CDR2 FYNNEI. CDR3 bases: TGTGCCAGCATCGGGGGGATTTCTTCCTACGAGCAGTACTTC. Its protein is CASIGGISSYEQYF.

The rearrangement links TRBV6-4 to TRBJ2-1; D could derive from TRBD1 or TRBD2 (5 bases each). The CDR3 is made up of 15 amino acids. Germline assignment: CDR1 MRHNA and CDR2 SNTAGT. Trimming took off 0 bases at V and 8 bases at J, with 14 bases between the two ends. CDR3 in DNA: TGTGCCAGCAGTGACTCGGGCTTGGTGGGGGATGAGCAGTTCTTC. Amino acid sequence: CASSDSGLVGDEQFF.

This clone showed up just once. The chain has TRBV27 and TRBJ2-1; D not certain. Trimming stripped 8 bases from V and 4 bases from J, with 27 bases between. CDR3 length equals 18 residues. CDR1 and CDR2 (germline): MNHEY, SMNVEV (reference sequence). In DNA, the CDR3 is TGTGCCAGCGCCTCTTGGTTGGGCGACAAGAGCCAGTACAATGAGCAGTTCTTC. Protein product: CASASWLGDKSQYNEQFF.